These 2 T cell receptor beta chains share one sample of origin, sequenced in a study of T-cell memory formation after mild COVID-19. TCRdb re-called the 5' RACE reads through MiXCR, storing one row per CDR3 protein. The sample lists some 320,000 distinct CDR3 sequences, 15% to 20% seen once, with around 24% in the top ten. Sequencing was performed on PBMCs or a T cell subset sorted from them (not recorded which). These receptors were obtained from a man aged 18-30 years who had mild COVID-19 (a few samples of this study predate the infection). Cell type and time point are not known.

This clonotype was seen ten or more times. This chain connects TRBV12-3 or TRBV12-4 to TRBJ2-4; perhaps TRBD1 as D (6 bases). V shed 4 bases and J shed 3 bases, with 10 bases lying between them. This CDR3 spans 14 amino acids. CDR3 loop: CASSWTAFKNIQYF. The CDR3 nucleotides read TGTGCCAGCAGTTGGACAGCTTTCAAAAACATTCAGTACTTC.

The chain employs TRBV11-3 and TRBJ2-1; 7 bases are shared with TRBD1. Germline lookup yields CDR1 SGHNT and CDR2 YENEEA. This CDR3 region has 14 residues. With V trimmed by 5 bases and J by 6 bases, 7 bases remained unmatched. The CDR3 loop is CASSADRDINEQFF. In DNA form, the CDR3 reads TGTGCCAGCAGCGCCGACAGGGATATCAATGAGCAGTTCTTC.